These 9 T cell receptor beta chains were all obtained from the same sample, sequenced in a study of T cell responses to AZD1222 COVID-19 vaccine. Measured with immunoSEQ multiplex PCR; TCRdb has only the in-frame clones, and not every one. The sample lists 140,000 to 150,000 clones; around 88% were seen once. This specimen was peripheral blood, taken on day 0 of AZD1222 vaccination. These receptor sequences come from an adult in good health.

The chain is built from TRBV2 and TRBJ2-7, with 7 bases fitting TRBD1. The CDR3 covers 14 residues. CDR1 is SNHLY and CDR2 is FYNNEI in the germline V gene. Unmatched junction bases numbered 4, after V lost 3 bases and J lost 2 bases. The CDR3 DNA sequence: TGTGCCAGCAGTGAGGGGACAGAAGCCTACGAGCAGTACTTC. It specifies CASSEGTEAYEQYF.

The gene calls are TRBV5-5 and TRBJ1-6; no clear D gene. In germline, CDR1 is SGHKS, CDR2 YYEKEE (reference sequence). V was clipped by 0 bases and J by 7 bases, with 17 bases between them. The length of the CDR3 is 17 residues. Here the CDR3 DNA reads TGTGCCAGCAGCTTGGCCGTCGGCAGGTCCCCGAATTCACCCCTCCACTTT. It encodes CASSLAVGRSPNSPLHF.

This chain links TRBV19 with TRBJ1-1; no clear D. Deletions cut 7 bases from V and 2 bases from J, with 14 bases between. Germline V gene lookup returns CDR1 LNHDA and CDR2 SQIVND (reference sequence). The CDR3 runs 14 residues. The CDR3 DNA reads TGTGCCAGTACTGAAGGCTCCCGTAACACTGAAGCTTTCTTT. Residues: CASTEGSRNTEAFF.

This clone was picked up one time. The CDR3 region has the DNA TGTGCCAGCACCCTTGGGGGTCCAGATACGCAGTATTTT. Translating gives CASTLGGPDTQYF. The V and J genes are TRBV12-3 or TRBV12-4 and TRBJ2-3, with D perhaps being TRBD1 or TRBD2 (5 bases each). The CDR3 runs 13 residues. Trimming removed 7 bases at V and 4 bases at J, with 12 bases between.

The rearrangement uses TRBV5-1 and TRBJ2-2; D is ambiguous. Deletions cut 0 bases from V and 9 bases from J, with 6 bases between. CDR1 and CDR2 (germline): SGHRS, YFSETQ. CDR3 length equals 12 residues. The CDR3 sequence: CASSLVRRELFF. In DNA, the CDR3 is TGCGCCAGCAGCTTGGTGCGGCGGGAGCTGTTTTTT.

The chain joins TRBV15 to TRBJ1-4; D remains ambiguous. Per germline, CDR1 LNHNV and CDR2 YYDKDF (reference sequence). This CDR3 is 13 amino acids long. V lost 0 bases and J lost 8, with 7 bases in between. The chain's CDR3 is CATSRDLREKLFF. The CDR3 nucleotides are TGTGCCACCAGCAGAGATCTTCGGGAAAAACTGTTTTTT.

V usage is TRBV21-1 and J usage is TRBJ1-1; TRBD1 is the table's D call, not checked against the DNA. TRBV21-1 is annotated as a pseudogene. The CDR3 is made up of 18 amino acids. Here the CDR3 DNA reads TGTGCCAGCAGCAAAGGAAGGGGGACAGGAGTTGGTCACACTGAAGCTTTCTTT. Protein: CASSKGRGTGVGHTEAFF.

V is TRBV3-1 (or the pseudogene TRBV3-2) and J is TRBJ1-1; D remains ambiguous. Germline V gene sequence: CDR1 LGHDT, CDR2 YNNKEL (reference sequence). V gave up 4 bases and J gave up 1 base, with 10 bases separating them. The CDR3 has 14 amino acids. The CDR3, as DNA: TGTGCCAGCAGCCGACGGGCCCCGAACACTGAAGCTTTCTTT. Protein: CASSRRAPNTEAFF.

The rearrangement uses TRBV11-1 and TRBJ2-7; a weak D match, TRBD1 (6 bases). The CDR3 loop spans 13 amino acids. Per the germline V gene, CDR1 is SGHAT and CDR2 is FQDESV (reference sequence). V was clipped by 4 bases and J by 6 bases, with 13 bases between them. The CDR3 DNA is TGTGCCAGCAGCTATACAGGGTCGGGCGAGCAGTACTTC. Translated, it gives CASSYTGSGEQYF. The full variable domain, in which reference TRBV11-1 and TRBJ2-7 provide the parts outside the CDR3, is EAEVAQSPRYKITEKSQAVAFWCDPISGHATLYWYRQILGQGPELLVQFQDESVVDDSQLPKDRFSAERLKGVDSTLKIQPAELGDSAMYLCASSYTGSGEQYFGPGTRLTVT.